This TCR beta chain was retrieved from a study of memory CD4+ T cells and cytomegalovirus serostatus. Study-wide results and limits: Median bootstrapped AUC for CMV status was about 0.95 originally, approximately 0.93 US-trained.

Germline V lookup: CDR1 SGHRS, CDR2 YFSETQ. This CDR3 spans 15 amino acids. The trim removed 1 base at V and 1 base at J, leaving 1 base unmatched. The sort gate was single viable CD3+CD4+CD8-CD45RO+ cells for memory CD4+ T cells. To note about this clone: Its antigen is not known. Other DNA sequences from this sample encode an identical CDR3 as well.

Sequencing used immunoSEQ multiplex PCR; TCRdb keeps in-frame clones, though not all of them. Of tens of thousands of clones in the sample, around 79% were seen once. This receptor was identified in an adult in good health and CMV-seronegative. Sample: memory CD4+ T cells from blood. The chain uses TRBV5-1 and TRBJ2-1, with 8 bases matching TRBD2. CDR3: CASSLLAGSYNEQFF. The CDR3 DNA follows: TGCGCCAGCAGCTTGCTAGCGGGTTCCTACAATGAGCAGTTCTTC.